This T cell receptor beta chain appears in the sequencing data of a study of T cell responses to AZD1222 COVID-19 vaccine. This clone was observed at least ten times. Profiling relied on immunoSEQ multiplex PCR, and the TCRdb table lists in-frame clones only, not all of them. In the table there are roughly 120,000 clones, approximately 89% of which are singletons. This CDR3 has 15 amino acids. The V and J ends lost 2 bases and 1 base respectively, with 12 bases between them. Germline V lookup: CDR1 SEHNR, CDR2 FQNEAQ (reference sequence). This chain uses TRBV7-9 with TRBJ2-7; a possible D gene is TRBD2 (6 bases). This TCR came from an adult who received the AZD1222 COVID-19 vaccine. The material sequenced was peripheral blood, taken 28 days after the second AZD1222 dose. The CDR3 sequence is CASSLRDLISYEQYF. Here the CDR3 DNA reads TGTGCCAGCAGCTTAAGGGACTTGATTTCCTACGAGCAGTACTTC.